Below, one TCR beta chain is given with its context. The investigators amplified TCR beta CDR3 regions from RNA transcripts. When the TCR CDR3 underwent first-round RT-PCR, the HTBI primer set was used. TCRdb processed the multiplex PCR reads anew with MiXCR; each CDR3 protein has one entry. The table shows hundreds of thousands of distinct CDR3 sequences, with 15% to 20% occurring only once. This sample is drawn from a study of T cells in Graves' hyperthyroidism and ophthalmopathy. This CDR3 contains 16 residues. CDR1 is SNHLY and CDR2 is FYNNEI in the germline V gene. V lost 7 bases to trimming and J lost 5 bases; unmatched junction nucleotides: 12.

The receptor's source is a woman aged 45-60 years with Graves' hyperthyroidism that later progressed to Graves' ophthalmopathy. The gene calls are TRBV2 and TRBJ2-1; 9 positions agree with TRBD2. What was sequenced was blood. The CDR3 bases are TGTGCCAGCACGCACCTGGGACTAGCCCAAAACAATGAGCAGTTCTTC. Its translation is CASTHLGLAQNNEQFF.